Sequencing of this TCR beta chain was carried out in a study of vaccination effects on CD4 cells after COVID-19. Germline V CDR1 and CDR2: SNHLY, FYNNEI. There are 12 residues in the CDR3. In this sample, this clone turned up a few times. Its antigen is unidentified. One end of the junction fails to match germline, which may point to a read error. Some clones are missing from TCRdb's copy, which holds only in-frame ones; the method was immunoSEQ multiplex PCR. The table has more than 60,000 clones, under 80% seen once. Researchers isolated CD4+ T cells once roughly ten days of culture had elapsed. Source: CD4+ T cells from PBMCs cultured without peptide, taken before COVID-19 vaccination. The chain employs TRBV2 and TRBJ2-3; D gene uncertain. The sequence derives from a human donor who had a prior SARS-CoV-2 infection. Written as DNA, the CDR3 is TGTGCCAGCAGGGAAGTCACAGATACGCAGTATTTT. Translation: CASREVTDTQYF.